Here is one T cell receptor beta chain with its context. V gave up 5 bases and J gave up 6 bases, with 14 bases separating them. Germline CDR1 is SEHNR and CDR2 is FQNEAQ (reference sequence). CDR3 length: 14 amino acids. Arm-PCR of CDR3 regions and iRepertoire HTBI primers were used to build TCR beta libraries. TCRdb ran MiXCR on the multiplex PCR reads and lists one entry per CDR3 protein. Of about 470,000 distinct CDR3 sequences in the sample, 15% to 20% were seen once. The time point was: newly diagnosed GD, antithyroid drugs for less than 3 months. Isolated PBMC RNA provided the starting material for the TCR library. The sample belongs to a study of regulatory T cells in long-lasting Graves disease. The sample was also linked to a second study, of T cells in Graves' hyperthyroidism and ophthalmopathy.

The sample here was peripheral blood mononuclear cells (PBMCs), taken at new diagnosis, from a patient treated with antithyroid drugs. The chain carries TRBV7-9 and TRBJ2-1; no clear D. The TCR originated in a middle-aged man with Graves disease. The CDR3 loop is CASSPGLGSNEQFF. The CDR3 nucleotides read TGTGCCAGCAGCCCAGGTTTGGGTTCCAATGAGCAGTTCTTC.